Below are 22 T cell receptor beta chains sequenced from a single sample in a study of blood T cell repertoires in COVID-19. Sequencing used immunoSEQ multiplex PCR; TCRdb keeps in-frame clones, though not all of them. The sample includes 80,000 to 100,000 clones, 70% to 85% of them seen just once. The sequenced material came from peripheral blood. These TCRs come from a man in his 70s with active or convalescent COVID-19.

This sequence joins TRBV20-1 and TRBJ2-7; D remains ambiguous. With 3 bases removed from V and 0 bases from J, the gap between germline ends came to 9 bases. Germline V gene lookup returns CDR1 DFQATT and CDR2 SNEGSKA (reference sequence). The CDR3 runs to 13 residues. CDR3 sequence: CSASIGFSYEQYF. In nucleotides, the CDR3 is TGCAGTGCTAGTATCGGGTTCTCCTACGAGCAGTACTTC.

The J gene is TRBJ1-1, the V gene TRBV19, with 7 bases lining up with TRBD1. This CDR3 spans 14 amino acids. Germline trimming cut 6 bases from V and 4 bases from J; bases unmatched to any gene: 8. CDR1 is LNHDA and CDR2 is SQIVND in the germline V gene (reference sequence). CDR3 sequence (DNA): TGTGCCAGTAGCGAGACAGGGCGGGGCACTGAAGCTTTCTTT. Its protein product is CASSETGRGTEAFF.

The gene calls are TRBV29-1 and TRBJ1-2; the D gene is possibly TRBD1 (6 bases). V dropped 2 bases and J dropped 2 bases, with 15 bases sitting between them. This CDR3 contains 15 residues. Germline CDR1 and CDR2: SQVTM and ANQGSEA. The chain's CDR3 is CSVENWDTKNYGYTF. The CDR3 bases are TGCAGCGTTGAAAATTGGGACACGAAAAACTATGGCTACACCTTC.

The rearrangement joins TRBV5-1 to TRBJ2-7, with 8 bases that match TRBD1. J lost 6 bases, V lost 2 bases, and 10 bases had no gene match. CDR3 length: 15 residues. Germline assignment: CDR1 SGHRS and CDR2 YFSETQ. CDR3 sequence reads: CASSFNRAGGFEQYF. CDR3 DNA sequence: TGCGCCAGCAGCTTTAATAGGGCAGGGGGCTTCGAGCAGTACTTC.

The chain links TRBV12-5 to TRBJ1-2; tentatively, D is TRBD1 (5 bases). Germline CDR1 is LGHNT and CDR2 is FRNRAP. This CDR3 contains 14 residues. Trimming cost V 5 bases and J 3 bases, with 13 bases left between them. Here the CDR3 DNA reads TGTGCTAGTGGTGCCTTCGCGGGGCACTATGGCTACACCTTC. This sequence encodes CASGAFAGHYGYTF.

The chain uses TRBV7-8 and TRBJ2-6; D perhaps matches TRBD2 (6 bases). The V end was cut by 3 bases, the J end by 0 bases, with 6 bases between. This CDR3 is 15 amino acids long. Germline V gene data show CDR1 as SGHVS and CDR2 as FQNEAQ. As DNA, the CDR3 is TGTGCCAGCAGCTTGACTAGCTCTGGGGCCAACGTCCTGACTTTC. It specifies CASSLTSSGANVLTF. The full variable domain, in which reference TRBV7-8 and TRBJ2-6 provide the parts outside the CDR3, is GAGVSQSPRYKVAKRGQDVALRCDPISGHVSLFWYQQALGQGPEFLTYFQNEAQLDKSGLPSDRFFAERPEGSVSTLKIQRTQQEDSAVYLCASSLTSSGANVLTFGAGSRLTVL.

The CDR3 sequence: CASSQESIGRTMNTEAFF. CDR3 DNA sequence: TGCGCCAGCAGCCAAGAGTCCATCGGCAGGACTATGAACACTGAAGCTTTCTTT. The chain joins TRBV4-1 to TRBJ1-1; the D is unclear. Germline values: CDR1 MGHRA, CDR2 YSYEKL. V lost 0 bases to trimming and J lost 0 bases, with 17 bases between them. CDR3 length equals 18 residues.

J is TRBJ2-1 and V is TRBV20-1; D is unclear. Trimming took off 4 bases at V and 7 bases at J, with 5 bases between the two ends. This CDR3 is 10 amino acids long. The germline V gene encodes CDR1 DFQATT and CDR2 SNEGSKA (reference sequence). CDR3 sequence reads: CSAMRNEQFF. The CDR3 DNA sequence: TGCAGTGCTATGAGAAATGAGCAGTTCTTC.

The rearrangement joins TRBV11-2 to TRBJ2-1; 13 bases map to TRBD2. CDR1 and CDR2 (germline): SGHAT, FQNNGV. After removal of 5 bases from V and 9 bases from J, the junction contained 10 bases not matched to a gene. The CDR3 runs to 16 residues. CDR3 amino acids: CASSPGTSGDGGEQFF. As DNA, the CDR3 is TGTGCCAGCAGCCCCGGGACTAGCGGGGACGGGGGTGAGCAGTTCTTC.

The table lists this clone with a few counts. This chain joins TRBV9 and TRBJ1-1, with D possibly matching TRBD1 (6 bases). Germline CDR1 reads SGDLS; CDR2 reads YYNGEE. Trimming stripped 1 base from V and 4 bases from J, with 11 bases between. The CDR3 spans 14 residues. The CDR3 sequence: CASSVNGRGTEAFF. CDR3 DNA sequence: TGTGCCAGCAGCGTAAATGGCAGGGGCACTGAAGCTTTCTTT.

The J gene is TRBJ1-2, the V gene TRBV3-1 (or the pseudogene TRBV3-2), with TRBD1 identical over 7 bases. V was clipped by 1 base and J by 8 bases; unmatched bases: 4. This CDR3 contains 13 residues. Germline-derived CDR1 and CDR2 are LGHDT and YNNKEL (reference sequence). The CDR3 spells CASSQVQGWGYTF. CDR3 DNA: TGTGCCAGCAGCCAAGTACAGGGGTGGGGCTACACCTTC.

The chain carries TRBV5-8 and TRBJ1-2; TRBD1 aligns across 7 bases. Trimming at V came to 2 bases and at J to 4 bases, leaving 2 bases not matched to a gene. Germline values: CDR1 SGHTS, CDR2 YDEGEE. This CDR3 region has 13 residues. CDR3 DNA sequence: TGTGCCAGCAGCTTCAGGGGGGTCTATGGCTACACCTTC. It yields the protein CASSFRGVYGYTF.

The chain joins TRBV20-1 to TRBJ1-3; D unresolved. The CDR3 sequence is 16 residues long. V was clipped by 3 bases and J by 0 bases, with 15 bases between them. Germline CDR1 DFQATT, CDR2 SNEGSKA (reference sequence). Here the CDR3 DNA reads TGCAGTGCTAGTGTTTCCTCCAGTTCCTCTGGAAACACCATATATTTT. It yields the protein CSASVSSSSSGNTIYF.

This chain uses TRBV14 with TRBJ1-1, with no clear D. Germline V gene data show CDR1 as SGHDN and CDR2 as FVKESK. The CDR3 is made up of 11 amino acids. V was shortened by 2 bases and J by 6 bases, with 4 bases between the two germline ends. The CDR3 protein is CASSQSAEAFF. The CDR3 bases are TGTGCCAGCAGCCAAAGCGCTGAAGCTTTCTTT.

The V gene is TRBV7-8, the J gene TRBJ1-1, with 8 bases that match TRBD1. The CDR3 sequence is 16 residues long. Germline assignment: CDR1 SGHVS and CDR2 FQNEAQ. Trimming took 3 bases from V and 5 from J; bases not matched to a gene: 11. CDR3 DNA: TGTGCCAGCAGCTTCTTCCCCCAGGGGGCAATTACTGAAGCTTTCTTT. Residues: CASSFFPQGAITEAFF.

The chain employs TRBV30 and TRBJ1-1; 9 positions agree with TRBD1. The CDR3 is made up of 16 amino acids. CDR1 and CDR2 (germline): GTSNPN, SVGIG (reference sequence). Trimming took 6 bases from V and 1 from J; bases not matched to a gene: 12. This CDR3 is CACTGGQGGQNTEAFF. The CDR3 coding sequence is TGTGCCTGCACGGGGGGACAGGGAGGTCAGAACACTGAAGCTTTCTTT.

The sample holds one count of this clone. The chain uses TRBV7-2 and TRBJ1-4; 8 bases are shared with TRBD1. CDR3 size: 18 residues. Germline-derived CDR1 and CDR2 are SGHTA and FQGNSA. V shed 4 bases and J 0 bases; nucleotides not matched to a gene: 10. The CDR3 loop reads CASSSNRQGPTTNEKLFF. In DNA form, the CDR3 reads TGTGCCAGCAGCTCCAACAGACAGGGGCCAACAACTAATGAAAAACTGTTTTTT.

In this sample, this clone turned up once. This sequence joins TRBV2 and TRBJ1-2; D is unresolved. V dropped 3 bases and J dropped 4 bases, with 12 bases sitting between them. The CDR3 extends over 14 amino acids. Looked up from germline, CDR1 is SNHLY and CDR2 is FYNNEI. CDR3 sequence: CASSDNRDFYGYTF. CDR3 nucleotides: TGTGCCAGCAGTGATAACAGAGATTTCTATGGCTACACCTTC.

The V and J genes are TRBV5-6 and TRBJ1-4, with 9 positions matching TRBD1. CDR1 SGHDT and CDR2 YYEEEE come from the germline V gene. Trimming at V came to 6 bases and at J to 5 bases, leaving 11 bases not matched to a gene. The length of the CDR3 is 16 residues. For the CDR3, the DNA is TGTGCCAGCAAACCGGGACAGGGATTTAACAATGAAAAACTGTTTTTT. It encodes CASKPGQGFNNEKLFF.

The chain is built from TRBV5-1 and TRBJ2-6; 7 nucleotides line up with TRBD1. Losses at the gene ends were 4 bases for V and 0 bases for J; bases not matched to a gene: 10. Germline CDR1 is SGHRS and CDR2 is YFSETQ. CDR3 length: 18 residues. The CDR3 spells CASSPPTGISSGANVLTF. In nucleotides, the CDR3 is TGCGCCAGCAGCCCCCCGACAGGGATTAGCTCTGGGGCCAACGTCCTGACTTTC.

This clone has only one observation. The chain has TRBV14 and TRBJ1-1, with D unresolved. CDR1 SGHDN and CDR2 FVKESK come from the germline V gene. With 0 bases removed from V and 1 base from J, the gap between germline ends came to 9 bases. The CDR3 spans 15 residues. This CDR3 reads CASSQDGLENTEAFF. The DNA of the CDR3 is TGTGCCAGCAGCCAAGATGGGCTTGAGAACACTGAAGCTTTCTTT. Using reference TRBV14 and TRBJ1-1 for the parts outside the CDR3, the full variable domain is EAGVTQFPSHSVIEKGQTVTLRCDPISGHDNLYWYRRVMGKEIKFLLHFVKESKQDESGMPNNRFLAERTGGTYSTLKVQPAELEDSGVYFCASSQDGLENTEAFFGQGTRLTVV.

This rearrangement joins TRBV29-1 to TRBJ1-4; a weak D match, TRBD1 (6 bases). Germline lookup yields CDR1 SQVTM and CDR2 ANQGSEA. The CDR3 sequence is 13 residues long. Trimming shortened V by 3 bases and J by 8 bases, and 13 bases separated the two germline ends. The chain's CDR3 is CSVEFRGEEKLFF. The CDR3 DNA reads TGCAGCGTTGAGTTCAGGGGAGAGGAAAAACTGTTTTTT.